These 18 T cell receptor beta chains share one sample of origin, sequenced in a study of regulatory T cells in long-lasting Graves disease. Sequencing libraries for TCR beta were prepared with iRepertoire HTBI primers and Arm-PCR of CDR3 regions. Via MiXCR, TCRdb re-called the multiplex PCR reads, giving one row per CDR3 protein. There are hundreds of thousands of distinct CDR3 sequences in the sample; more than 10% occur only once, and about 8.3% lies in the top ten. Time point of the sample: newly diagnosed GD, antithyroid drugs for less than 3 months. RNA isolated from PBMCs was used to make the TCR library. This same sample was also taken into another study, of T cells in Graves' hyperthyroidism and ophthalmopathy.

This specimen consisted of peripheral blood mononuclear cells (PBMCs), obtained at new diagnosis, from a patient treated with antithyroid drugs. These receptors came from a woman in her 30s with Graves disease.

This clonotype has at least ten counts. CDR3 DNA: TGTGCCAGCAGCCCGGCGGCGGGAATGAATGAGCAGTTCTTC. Its translation is CASSPAAGMNEQFF. This chain uses TRBV5-6 with TRBJ2-1; tentative D call: TRBD2 (6 bases). From germline, CDR1 is SGHDT and CDR2 YYEEEE. There are 14 residues in the CDR3. Trimming removed 4 bases at V and 7 bases at J, with 15 bases between.

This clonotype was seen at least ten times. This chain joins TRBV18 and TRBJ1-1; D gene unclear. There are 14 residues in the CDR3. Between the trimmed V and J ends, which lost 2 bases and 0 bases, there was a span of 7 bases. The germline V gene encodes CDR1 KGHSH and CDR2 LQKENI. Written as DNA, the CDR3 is TGTGCCAGCTCACCAGCGGGAGTGAACACTGAAGCTTTCTTT. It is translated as CASSPAGVNTEAFF.

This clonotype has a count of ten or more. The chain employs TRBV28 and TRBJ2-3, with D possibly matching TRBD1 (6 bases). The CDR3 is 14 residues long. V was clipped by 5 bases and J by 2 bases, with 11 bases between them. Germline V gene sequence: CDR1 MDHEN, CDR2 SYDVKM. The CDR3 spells CASSPTGTTDTQYF. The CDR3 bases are TGTGCCAGCAGTCCTACAGGGACCACAGATACGCAGTATTTT.

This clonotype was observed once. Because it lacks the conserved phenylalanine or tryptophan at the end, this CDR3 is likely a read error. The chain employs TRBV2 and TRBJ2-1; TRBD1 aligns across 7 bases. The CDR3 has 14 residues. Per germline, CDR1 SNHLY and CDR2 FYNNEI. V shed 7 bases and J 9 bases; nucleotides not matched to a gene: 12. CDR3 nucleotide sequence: TGTGCCAGCATCATGGGACAGAGCTTCACTGAGCAGTTCCTC. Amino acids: CASIMGQSFTEQFL.

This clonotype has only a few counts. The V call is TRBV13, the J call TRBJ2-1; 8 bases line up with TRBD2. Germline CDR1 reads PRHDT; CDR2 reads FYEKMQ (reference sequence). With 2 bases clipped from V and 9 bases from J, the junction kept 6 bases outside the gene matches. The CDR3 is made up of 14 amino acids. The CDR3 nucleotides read TGTGCCAGCAGCTTACCCGGGAGGGCGGCTGAGCAGTTCTTC. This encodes CASSLPGRAAEQFF.

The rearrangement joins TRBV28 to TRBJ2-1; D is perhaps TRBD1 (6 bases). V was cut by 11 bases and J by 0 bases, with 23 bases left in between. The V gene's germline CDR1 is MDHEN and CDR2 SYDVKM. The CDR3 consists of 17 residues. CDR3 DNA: TGTGCCGGCAAAAAATCGAGGGGGACCTCCTCCTACAATGAGCAGTTCTTC. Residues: CAGKKSRGTSSYNEQFF. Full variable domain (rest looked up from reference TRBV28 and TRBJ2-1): DVKVTQSSRYLVKRTGEKVFLECVQDMDHENMFWYRQDPGLGLRLIYFSYDVKMKEKGDIPEGYSVSREKKERFSLILESASTNQTSMYLCAGKKSRGTSSYNEQFFGPGTRLTVL.

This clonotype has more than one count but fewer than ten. The CDR3 DNA sequence: TGCAGTGCTAGATCAGGAATAAGCGGCGGAGAGACCCAGTACTTC. Its protein is CSARSGISGGETQYF. The chain has TRBV20-1 and TRBJ2-5; tentative D call: TRBD2 (5 bases). This CDR3 comprises 15 residues. V was clipped by 2 bases and J by 4 bases, with 17 bases between them. Germline V gene data show CDR1 as DFQATT and CDR2 as SNEGSKA (reference sequence).

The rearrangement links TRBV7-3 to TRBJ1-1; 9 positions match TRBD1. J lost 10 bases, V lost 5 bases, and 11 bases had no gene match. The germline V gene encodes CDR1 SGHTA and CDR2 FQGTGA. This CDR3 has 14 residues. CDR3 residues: CASSPAPGQGPAFF. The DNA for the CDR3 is TGTGCCAGCAGCCCAGCCCCGGGACAGGGTCCAGCTTTCTTT. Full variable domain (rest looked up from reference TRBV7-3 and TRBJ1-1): GAGVSQTPSNKVTEKGKYVELRCDPISGHTALYWYRQSLGQGPEFLIYFQGTGAADDSGLPNDRFFAVRPEGSVSTLKIQRTERGDSAVYLCASSPAPGQGPAFFGQGTRLTVV.

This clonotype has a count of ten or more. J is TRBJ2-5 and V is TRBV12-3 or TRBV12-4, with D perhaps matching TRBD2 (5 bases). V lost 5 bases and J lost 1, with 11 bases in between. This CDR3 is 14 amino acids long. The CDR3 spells CASSKTAVQETQYF. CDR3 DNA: TGTGCCAGCAGTAAAACAGCGGTCCAAGAGACCCAGTACTTC.

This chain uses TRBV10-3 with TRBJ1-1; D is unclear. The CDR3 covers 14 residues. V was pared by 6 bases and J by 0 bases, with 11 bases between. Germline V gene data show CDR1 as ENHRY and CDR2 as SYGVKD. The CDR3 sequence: CAIRDGYMNTEAFF. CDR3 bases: TGTGCCATCAGGGACGGATACATGAACACTGAAGCTTTCTTT.

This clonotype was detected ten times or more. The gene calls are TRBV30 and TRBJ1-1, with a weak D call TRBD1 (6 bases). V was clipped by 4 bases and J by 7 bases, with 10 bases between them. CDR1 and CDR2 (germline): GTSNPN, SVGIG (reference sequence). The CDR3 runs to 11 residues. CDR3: CAWNRAGEAFF. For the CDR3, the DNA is TGTGCCTGGAACAGGGCGGGTGAAGCTTTCTTT.

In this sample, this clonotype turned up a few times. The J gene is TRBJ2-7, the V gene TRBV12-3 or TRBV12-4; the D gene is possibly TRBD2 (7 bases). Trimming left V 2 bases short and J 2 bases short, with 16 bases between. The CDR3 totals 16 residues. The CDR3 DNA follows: TGTGCCAGCAGTTTATTCGGCGGGCGGGGGCCCTACGAGCAGTACTTC. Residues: CASSLFGGRGPYEQYF.

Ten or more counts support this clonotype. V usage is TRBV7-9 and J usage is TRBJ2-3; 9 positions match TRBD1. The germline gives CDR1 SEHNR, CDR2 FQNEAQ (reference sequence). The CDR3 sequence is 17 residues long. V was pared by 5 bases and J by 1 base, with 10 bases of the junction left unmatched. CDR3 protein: CASSTPRTGVRTDTQYF. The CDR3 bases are TGTGCCAGCAGCACTCCACGGACAGGGGTCCGCACAGATACGCAGTATTTT.

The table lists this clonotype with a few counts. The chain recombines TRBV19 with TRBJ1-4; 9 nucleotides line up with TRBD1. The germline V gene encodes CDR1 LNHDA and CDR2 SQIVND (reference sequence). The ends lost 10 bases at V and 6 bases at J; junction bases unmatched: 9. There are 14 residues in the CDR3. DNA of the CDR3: TGTGCCACCAGACAGGGGGAAGGGCATGAAAAACTGTTTTTT. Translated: CATRQGEGHEKLFF.

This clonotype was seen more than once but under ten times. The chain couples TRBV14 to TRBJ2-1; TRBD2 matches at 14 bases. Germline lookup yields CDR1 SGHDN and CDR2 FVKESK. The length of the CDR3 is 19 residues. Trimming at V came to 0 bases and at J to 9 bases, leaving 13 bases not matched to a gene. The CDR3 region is CASSQDHRLAGGPNGEQFF. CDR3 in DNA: TGTGCCAGCAGCCAAGATCATCGACTAGCGGGAGGGCCGAATGGTGAGCAGTTCTTC. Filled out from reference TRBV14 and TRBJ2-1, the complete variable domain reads EAGVTQFPSHSVIEKGQTVTLRCDPISGHDNLYWYRRVMGKEIKFLLHFVKESKQDESGMPNNRFLAERTGGTYSTLKVQPAELEDSGVYFCASSQDHRLAGGPNGEQFFGPGTRLTVL.

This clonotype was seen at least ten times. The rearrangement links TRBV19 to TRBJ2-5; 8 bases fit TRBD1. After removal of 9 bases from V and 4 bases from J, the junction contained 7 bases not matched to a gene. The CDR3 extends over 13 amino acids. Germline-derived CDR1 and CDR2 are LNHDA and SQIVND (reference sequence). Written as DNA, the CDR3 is TGTGCCAGCAGTCGGACAGGGAGAGAGACCCAGTACTTC. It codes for CASSRTGRETQYF.

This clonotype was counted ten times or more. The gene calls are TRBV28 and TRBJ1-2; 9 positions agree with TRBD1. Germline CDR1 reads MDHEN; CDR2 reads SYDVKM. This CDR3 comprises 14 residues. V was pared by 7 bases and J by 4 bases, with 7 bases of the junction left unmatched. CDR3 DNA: TGTGCCAGCACACTTTCGACAGGGGGCTATGGCTACACCTTC. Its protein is CASTLSTGGYGYTF.

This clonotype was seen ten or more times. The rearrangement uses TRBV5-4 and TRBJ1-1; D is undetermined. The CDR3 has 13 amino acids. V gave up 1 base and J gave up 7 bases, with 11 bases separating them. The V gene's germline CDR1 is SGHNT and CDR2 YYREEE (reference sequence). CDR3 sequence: CASSLSREGEAFF. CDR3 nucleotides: TGTGCCAGCAGCTTGTCTCGTGAGGGTGAAGCTTTCTTT.